The T cell receptor beta chain under discussion was sequenced for a study of blood T cells in healthy people across ages. A second PCR, run for roughly 7 to 11 cycles, used a sample-barcoded 5' primer plus a J-beta primer mix. MiXCR, applied by TCRdb to the 5' RACE reads, yields one record per CDR3 protein. The table records about 800,000 distinct CDR3 sequences, approximately 25% of them present only once. The V end was cut by 0 bases, the J end by 9 bases, with 18 bases between. CDR1 is SQVTM and CDR2 is ANQGSEA in the germline V gene. The length of the CDR3 is 15 residues. The sample also formed part of further work on T cells of mothers and their children.

The rearrangement joins TRBV29-1 to TRBJ2-1; TRBD2 might be the D (5 bases). Sequenced: blood. This receptor was identified in a boy aged 5 to 17 in good health. The CDR3 DNA reads TGCAGCGTTGAAGAGGGGAGAGGGAGAGGGATTGAGCAGTTCTTC. This codes for CSVEEGRGRGIEQFF.